These 28 T cell receptor beta chains were all obtained from the same sample, sequenced in a study of post-analysis software for immune sequencing data. Their recognized antigens are unknown. Unique-molecular-identifier-tagged TCR beta cDNA libraries were used. TCRdb ran MiXCR on the PCR reads and lists one entry per CDR3 protein. The profile shows about 430,000 distinct CDR3 sequences, roughly 38% of them singletons. Study-wide points: Four or five TRBV segments were more frequent in patients than controls; TRBV5-6, TRBV5-1 and TRBV20-1 belonged to this group.

Sequencing was carried out using blood. Receptor source: a girl aged 2-10 years with multiple sclerosis.

This clonotype was seen only a few times. The chain uses TRBV20-1 and TRBJ2-3; 11 bases align to TRBD2. Germline V gene sequence: CDR1 DFQATT, CDR2 SNEGSKA (reference sequence). This CDR3 has 15 residues. The V segment lost 5 bases and the J segment 7 bases; nucleotides outside the gene matches: 11. CDR3 DNA: TGCAGTGCTGGGGGACTAGCGGAGCGCCTTCATACGCAGTATTTT. As protein: CSAGGLAERLHTQYF.

This chain links TRBV29-1 with TRBJ1-2; D perhaps matches TRBD1 (6 bases). Germline values: CDR1 SQVTM, CDR2 ANQGSEA. Trimming left V 2 bases short and J 8 bases short, with 18 bases between. The CDR3 totals 14 residues. The CDR3 reads CSVEKVPGVWGYTF. CDR3 sequence (DNA): TGCAGCGTTGAAAAGGTGCCAGGGGTGTGGGGCTACACCTTC.

This chain joins TRBV18 and TRBJ2-2; 7 bases map to TRBD2. CDR1 is KGHSH, CDR2 LQKENI, per germline. CDR3 length equals 17 residues. V dropped 6 bases and J dropped 0; count of bases not matched to a gene: 10. The CDR3 DNA reads as TGTGCCAGCTCGCCCTATCAGCTAGCGGCGAACACCGGGGAGCTGTTTTTT. Translation gives CASSPYQLAANTGELFF.

V and J are TRBV9 and TRBJ1-5; D perhaps matches TRBD1 (6 bases). The CDR3 totals 15 residues. The V and J ends lost 3 bases and 3 bases respectively, with 13 bases between them. Germline V gene sequence: CDR1 SGDLS, CDR2 YYNGEE. The chain's CDR3 is CASSEGGGANQPQHF. The CDR3 coding sequence is TGTGCCAGCAGCGAGGGGGGAGGCGCCAATCAGCCCCAGCATTTT.

The chain combines TRBV4-1 with TRBJ1-4; no reliable D call. CDR3 size: 12 residues. With 1 base removed from V and 8 bases from J, the gap between germline ends came to 5 bases. Germline CDR1 reads MGHRA; CDR2 reads YSYEKL. CDR3 nucleotides: TGCGCCAGCAGCCAAGTAAGCGAAAAACTGTTTTTT. Its protein product is CASSQVSEKLFF.

The chain couples TRBV20-1 to TRBJ2-7; D tentatively fits TRBD1 or TRBD2 (5 bases each). The V gene's germline CDR1 is DFQATT and CDR2 SNEGSKA (reference sequence). The germline V and J ends were trimmed by 6 bases and 2 bases, with 14 bases remaining between them. The length of the CDR3 is 13 residues. Here the CDR3 DNA reads TGCAGTGCCAGGAGGACACGTACCTACGAGCAGTACTTC. Translating it yields CSARRTRTYEQYF.

The genes are TRBV28 and TRBJ2-7; 7 nucleotides line up with TRBD1. The CDR3 totals 17 residues. The V gene end was trimmed by 8 bases and the J gene end by 1 base; junction bases not matched to a gene: 17. The germline V gene has CDR1 MDHEN and CDR2 SYDVKM. In DNA, the CDR3 is TGTGCCAGCCCCCCTCGACAGGGTCCAAAGGGGTCCTACGAGCAGTACTTC. This codes for CASPPRQGPKGSYEQYF. Complete variable domain (other parts from reference TRBV28 and TRBJ2-7): DVKVTQSSRYLVKRTGEKVFLECVQDMDHENMFWYRQDPGLGLRLIYFSYDVKMKEKGDIPEGYSVSREKKERFSLILESASTNQTSMYLCASPPRQGPKGSYEQYFGPGTRLTVT.

This clonotype came up a few times. This chain joins TRBV3-1 and TRBJ2-7; no reliable D call. CDR1 is LGHDT, CDR2 YNNKEL, per germline (reference sequence). The CDR3 runs 14 residues. V was pared by 1 base and J by 1 base, with 8 bases between. The CDR3 DNA reads as TGTGCCAGCAGCCAAGTGGTGGGTTCCTACGAGCAGTACTTC. Amino acid sequence: CASSQVVGSYEQYF.

This clonotype was picked up a small number of times. J is TRBJ2-2 and V is TRBV5-1; perhaps TRBD2 as D (7 bases). The V gene lost 1 base and the J gene lost 4 bases, with 14 bases spanning the gap. The length of the CDR3 is 16 residues. Germline V gene data show CDR1 as SGHRS and CDR2 as YFSETQ. For the CDR3, the DNA is TGCGCCAGCAGCTTGTTTGGGGGGGCGCCCACCGGGGAGCTGTTTTTT. Its protein product is CASSLFGGAPTGELFF.

V usage is TRBV4-1 and J usage is TRBJ1-2, with TRBD1 as a possible D gene (5 bases). In germline, CDR1 is MGHRA, CDR2 YSYEKL. The CDR3 consists of 18 residues. V gave up 0 bases and J gave up 3 bases, with 20 bases separating them. CDR3 DNA: TGCGCCAGCAGCCAAGATATCCCCGGGACTCGGGCCCACTATGGCTACACCTTC. Protein sequence: CASSQDIPGTRAHYGYTF.

In this sample, this clonotype turned up a few times. The V and J genes are TRBV5-1 and TRBJ2-3; D gene unclear. This CDR3 contains 13 residues. Germline V gene sequence: CDR1 SGHRS, CDR2 YFSETQ. V was cut by 6 bases and J by 5 bases, with 13 bases left in between. This chain's CDR3 is CASTSRGLDTQYF. CDR3 nucleotide sequence: TGCGCCAGCACCTCCCGAGGATTAGATACGCAGTATTTT.

This clonotype was detected once. The chain uses TRBV7-2 and TRBJ1-2; weak D call: TRBD1 (5 bases). Germline V gene sequence: CDR1 SGHTA, CDR2 FQGNSA. The CDR3 spans 14 residues. V shed 5 bases and J shed 2 bases, with 12 bases lying between them. The CDR3 region has the DNA TGTGCCAGCAGCCCTATCTCAGGGAACTATGGCTACACCTTC. Translation gives CASSPISGNYGYTF. Supplemented by reference TRBV7-2 and TRBJ1-2, the full variable domain reads GAGVSQSPSNKVTEKGKDVELRCDPISGHTALYWYRQSLGQGLEFLIYFQGNSAPDKSGLPSDRFSAERTGGSVSTLTIQRTQQEDSAVYLCASSPISGNYGYTFGSGTRLTVV.

The chain joins TRBV6-2 or TRBV6-3 to TRBJ2-1, with D possibly being TRBD1 (6 bases). V was trimmed by 7 bases and J by 7 bases, leaving 11 bases between them. Germline CDR1 and CDR2: MNHEY and SVGEGT. This CDR3 contains 12 residues. The CDR3: CASKKQGNEQFF. The CDR3 DNA reads TGTGCCAGCAAGAAACAGGGAAATGAGCAGTTCTTC.

CDR3: CASSLLWVWGTQYF. The DNA for the CDR3 is TGCGCCAGCAGCTTGCTCTGGGTCTGGGGGACCCAGTACTTC. The J gene is TRBJ2-5, the V gene TRBV5-1; no firm D call. The germline CDR1 and CDR2 sequences are SGHRS and YFSETQ. Trimming pared 1 base from V and 7 bases from J, leaving 14 bases between. This CDR3 comprises 14 residues.

There are a few counts of this clonotype. This chain links TRBV5-1 with TRBJ2-1; TRBD2 matches at 15 bases. CDR1 SGHRS and CDR2 YFSETQ come from the germline V gene. V lost 4 bases, J lost 2 bases, and 7 bases stayed unmatched. CDR3 length: 18 amino acids. The CDR3 region has the DNA TGCGCCAGCAGCCTCGGGACTAGCGGGAGGCTTGCCTACAATGAGCAGTTCTTC. It codes for CASSLGTSGRLAYNEQFF.

This clonotype was picked up a small number of times. The chain has TRBV29-1 and TRBJ2-7, with 12 bases aligning to TRBD2. The CDR3 has 14 amino acids. V shed 3 bases and J 1 base; nucleotides not matched to a gene: 1. Looked up from germline, CDR1 is SQVTM and CDR2 is ANQGSEA. CDR3 in amino acids: CSVEGLAGSYEQYF. CDR3 sequence (DNA): TGCAGCGTTGAGGGACTAGCGGGTTCCTACGAGCAGTACTTC.

This clonotype was counted only a few times. The chain uses TRBV7-9 and TRBJ2-1, with 15 bases lining up with TRBD2. The germline gives CDR1 SEHNR, CDR2 FQNEAQ (reference sequence). V lost 7 bases and J lost 4; bases outside the gene matches: 8. The CDR3 covers 17 residues. The CDR3 DNA reads as TGTGCCAGCACCGGGACTAGCGGGGGGACGCGGTACAATGAGCAGTTCTTC. The encoded protein is CASTGTSGGTRYNEQFF.

The chain joins TRBV12-3 or TRBV12-4 to TRBJ2-3; tentative D call: TRBD2 (6 bases). CDR3 length: 11 amino acids. The chain's CDR3 is CAGAGTDTQYF. CDR3 nucleotide sequence: TGTGCTGGGGCGGGGACAGATACGCAGTATTTT.

The rearrangement links TRBV6-2 or TRBV6-3 to TRBJ2-7; 7 nucleotides match TRBD1. Germline V gene data show CDR1 as MNHEY and CDR2 as SVGEGT. V gave up 6 bases and J gave up 4 bases; unmatched junction bases: 6. This CDR3 is 13 amino acids long. CDR3 DNA: TGTGCCAGCAGCCCCGCCAGGGGGTACGAGCAGTACTTC. It codes for CASSPARGYEQYF.

The CDR3 reads CASSHARNEQYF. The CDR3 nucleotides read TGTGCCAGCAGCCACGCGCGCAACGAGCAGTACTTC. V is TRBV27 and J is TRBJ2-7; the D is unclear. Trimming cost V 6 bases and J 5 bases, with 11 bases left between them. The CDR3 is made up of 12 amino acids. Germline CDR1 reads MNHEY; CDR2 reads SMNVEV (reference sequence).

The genes are TRBV28 and TRBJ2-4; D is unresolved. The tail of the sequence fits TRBJ2-7 better, so the J call may be wrong. The germline gives CDR1 MDHEN, CDR2 SYDVKM. This CDR3 has 14 residues. The CDR3 sequence: CASSFHPSSYEQYF. The CDR3 DNA is TGTGCCAGCAGTTTCCACCCATCTTCCTACGAGCAGTACTTC.

This clonotype turned up a few times. The chain is built from TRBV6-1 and TRBJ2-6; no definite D call. The CDR3 contains 18 residues. V gave up 6 bases and J gave up 3 bases, with 21 bases separating them. Looked up from germline, CDR1 is MNHNS and CDR2 is SASEGT. CDR3 coding DNA: TGTGCCAGCAGCCGTAACGCCCCCCAGGTGCATGGGGCCAACGTCCTGACTTTC. Protein sequence: CASSRNAPQVHGANVLTF.

The rearrangement joins TRBV27 to TRBJ1-4; TRBD1 aligns across 7 bases. The V gene's germline CDR1 is MNHEY and CDR2 SMNVEV (reference sequence). The CDR3 spans 15 residues. The V segment lost 5 bases and the J segment 7 bases; nucleotides outside the gene matches: 10. The CDR3 nucleotides are TGTGCCAGCAGTCCGGGGACAGTTAGGGGTGAAAAACTGTTTTTT. Translated: CASSPGTVRGEKLFF.

This clonotype was found a few times. This chain uses TRBV27 with TRBJ2-1, with D possibly TRBD2 on 6 matching bases. The DNA end favors TRBJ2-7, so the J call may be wrong. The CDR3 spans 14 residues. Germline V gene data show CDR1 as MNHEY and CDR2 as SMNVEV (reference sequence). The CDR3 DNA reads as TGTGCCAGCAGTTTAGCGGGATTAGTCCACGAGCAGTACTTC. Protein sequence: CASSLAGLVHEQYF.

This clonotype has more than one count but fewer than ten. CDR3 nucleotide sequence: TGTGCCAGCAGCTTAAGAAGGGGGACAGGAGCCTACGAGCAGTACTTC. Translated, it gives CASSLRRGTGAYEQYF. The chain recombines TRBV7-9 with TRBJ2-7, with 8 bases identical to TRBD1. The germline V gene encodes CDR1 SEHNR and CDR2 FQNEAQ (reference sequence). This CDR3 contains 16 residues. V dropped 2 bases and J dropped 2; count of bases not matched to a gene: 8.

Turning to this clonotype: Just one base apart from a much larger clone, this may be a read error. The CDR3 is CASSGFEQYF. CDR3 nucleotides: TGTGCCAGCAGTGGCTTCGAGCAGTACTTC. The chain recombines TRBV27 with TRBJ2-7; D not resolved. The CDR3 runs to 10 residues. Germline V gene sequence: CDR1 MNHEY, CDR2 SMNVEV (reference sequence). The V end was cut by 5 bases, the J end by 6 bases, with 5 bases between.

This chain links TRBV20-1 with TRBJ2-1, with TRBD2 matching 8 bases. Germline lookup yields CDR1 DFQATT and CDR2 SNEGSKA (reference sequence). V lost 0 bases and J lost 7; bases outside the gene matches: 2. This CDR3 is 13 amino acids long. CDR3 region: CSARDPGGNEQFF. The CDR3, as DNA: TGCAGTGCTAGAGATCCGGGGGGGAATGAGCAGTTCTTC.

CDR3 sequence reads: CASSLTGAWTTEAFF. CDR3 in DNA: TGCGCCAGCAGCTTAACAGGGGCCTGGACCACTGAAGCTTTCTTT. The gene calls are TRBV5-1 and TRBJ1-1, with 7 bases aligning to TRBD1. Germline loops: CDR1 SGHRS, CDR2 YFSETQ. The CDR3 is made up of 15 amino acids. The junction had 8 bases not matched to a gene; V was cut back by 2 bases and J by 4 bases.